This T cell receptor beta chain came from a study of blood T cells in healthy people across ages. Study-wide results and limits: Investigators viewed diversity estimates from one million T cells as underestimates, the study reported.

The V gene's germline CDR1 is DFQATT and CDR2 SNEGSKA (reference sequence). V was pared by 6 bases and J by 4 bases, with 17 bases of the junction left unmatched. This CDR3 is 19 amino acids long. Isolation of PBMCs gave at least 7 million cells per sample. PCR was performed a second time for roughly 6 to 12 cycles using a sample-barcoded 5' primer and a J-beta primer mix. A single record per CDR3 protein comes from TCRdb applying MiXCR to the 5' RACE reads. The sample lists 1,500,000 or so distinct CDR3 sequences; roughly two fifths were seen once. As regards this clonotype: Antigen: not known.

The TCR originated in a woman between 18 and 30 years old in good health. The chain carries TRBV20-1 and TRBJ2-1; TRBD2 agrees at 14 bases. Sequenced material: blood. The CDR3 spells CSARIGTSGGQSWYNEQFF. Written as DNA, the CDR3 is TGCAGTGCGAGAATCGGGACTAGCGGGGGCCAATCATGGTACAATGAGCAGTTCTTC.